This passage covers 30 T cell receptor beta chains from one sample sequenced in a study of blood T cell repertoires in COVID-19. Sequenced by immunoSEQ multiplex PCR; TCRdb stores in-frame clones only, minus some. The data contain 200,000 to 250,000 clones, around 84% of them singletons. Material for sequencing was peripheral blood. The receptor source for this set is a human donor in a cohort sampled during active COVID-19.

This chain joins TRBV6-5 and TRBJ1-4; D not certain. The V gene lost 6 bases and the J gene lost 6 bases, with 11 bases spanning the gap. The CDR3 length is 13 residues. Germline V CDR1 and CDR2: MNHEY, SVGAGI. The CDR3 region is CASRGGIDEKLFF. In nucleotides, the CDR3 is TGTGCCAGCAGGGGCGGGATAGATGAAAAACTGTTTTTT.

A few counts support this clone. The chain employs TRBV19 and TRBJ2-7; maybe TRBD2 (5 bases). Germline-derived CDR1 and CDR2 are LNHDA and SQIVND (reference sequence). With 6 bases removed from V and 3 bases from J, the gap between germline ends came to 21 bases. This CDR3 has 16 amino acids. Written as DNA, the CDR3 is TGTGCCAGTAGCGGGGTTTTACGGCATCCAGGCTACGAGCAGTACTTC. It is translated as CASSGVLRHPGYEQYF.

This chain uses TRBV9 with TRBJ1-2, with TRBD1 identical over 7 bases. The CDR3 length is 14 residues. Per the germline V gene, CDR1 is SGDLS and CDR2 is YYNGEE. Trimming removed 4 bases from V and 4 bases from J; junction bases left unmatched: 7. In nucleotides, the CDR3 is TGTGCCAGCAGCAGAAGGGACAGATTCTATGGCTACACCTTC. Its protein product is CASSRRDRFYGYTF.

The rearrangement uses TRBV27 and TRBJ1-1; 7 bases line up with TRBD1. CDR3 length: 14 residues. Germline values: CDR1 MNHEY, CDR2 SMNVEV (reference sequence). The J segment lost 1 base and the V segment lost 2 bases, leaving 1 base of the junction unmatched. The CDR3 spells CASSLGDRNTEAFF. The CDR3 DNA sequence: TGTGCCAGCAGTTTAGGGGACAGGAACACTGAAGCTTTCTTT.

This chain uses TRBV20-1 with TRBJ2-7, with D perhaps matching TRBD2 (6 bases). The germline V and J ends were trimmed by 3 bases and 4 bases, with 19 bases remaining between them. This CDR3 region has 15 residues. Germline CDR1 and CDR2: DFQATT and SNEGSKA (reference sequence). The CDR3 loop is CSASDPRGWGYEQYF. The CDR3 DNA sequence: TGCAGTGCTAGTGACCCTCGGGGGTGGGGTTACGAGCAGTACTTC.

This rearrangement joins TRBV2 to TRBJ2-5; TRBD2 agrees at 7 bases. Germline V CDR1 and CDR2: SNHLY, FYNNEI. The CDR3 consists of 14 residues. Germline trimming cut 6 bases from V and 3 bases from J; bases unmatched to any gene: 7. DNA of the CDR3: TGTGCCAGCAGAAAGGGCGGGGGTGAAGAGACCCAGTACTTC. Encoded protein: CASRKGGGEETQYF.

This clone was recorded a few times. This chain joins TRBV7-9 and TRBJ2-3; 7 bases match TRBD2. The CDR3 covers 14 residues. Germline CDR1 is SEHNR and CDR2 is FQNEAQ (reference sequence). Trimming cost V 5 bases and J 3 bases; bases outside gene matches: 5. CDR3 DNA sequence: TGTGCCAGCAGCCAAAGCGGGATGACAGATACGCAGTATTTT. This codes for CASSQSGMTDTQYF.

The genes are TRBV3-1 (or the pseudogene TRBV3-2) and TRBJ2-1; 8 bases are shared with TRBD2. Trimming cost V 0 bases and J 7 bases; bases outside gene matches: 8. This CDR3 region has 16 residues. Germline V gene data show CDR1 as LGHDT and CDR2 as YNNKEL (reference sequence). The CDR3 sequence: CASSQDAAGGRNEQFF. CDR3 DNA: TGTGCCAGCAGCCAAGATGCTGCGGGAGGTAGGAATGAGCAGTTCTTC.

The genes are TRBV24-1 and TRBJ1-4; the D is unclear. The CDR3 has 15 amino acids. Germline CDR1 reads KGHDR; CDR2 reads SFDVKD. Trimming cost V 2 bases and J 7 bases, with 13 bases left between them. The DNA for the CDR3 is TGTGCCACCAGTGATTCGGCGGGCGGAGGTGAAAAACTGTTTTTT. This codes for CATSDSAGGGEKLFF.

This clone turned up a few times. This chain connects TRBV7-9 to TRBJ2-7, with 9 positions matching TRBD2. The CDR3 runs 15 residues. The V and J ends lost 5 bases and 2 bases, in that order; junction bases with no gene match: 7. Germline V lookup: CDR1 SEHNR, CDR2 FQNEAQ (reference sequence). The CDR3 is CASSSRTSATYEQYF. DNA for the CDR3: TGTGCCAGCAGCAGCCGGACTAGCGCGACCTACGAGCAGTACTTC. The full variable domain, rest sourced from reference TRBV7-9 and TRBJ2-7, is DTGVSQNPRHKITKRGQNVTFRCDPISEHNRLYWYRQTLGQGPEFLTYFQNEAQLEKSRLLSDRFSAERPKGSFSTLEIQRTEQGDSAMYLCASSSRTSATYEQYFGPGTRLTVT.

The DNA for the CDR3 is TGTGCCAGCAGTTTAAGACTGGGAGACACTGAAGCTTTCTTT. The encoded protein is CASSLRLGDTEAFF. The chain recombines TRBV27 with TRBJ1-1; no clear D. Per the germline V gene, CDR1 is MNHEY and CDR2 is SMNVEV (reference sequence). Trimming cost V 2 bases and J 3 bases, with 10 bases left between them. There are 14 residues in the CDR3.

The chain carries TRBV4-2 and TRBJ2-1; possible D gene TRBD2, 5 bases. The germline CDR1 and CDR2 sequences are LGHNA and YNFKEQ. CDR3 length: 16 amino acids. V was shortened by 4 bases and J by 0 bases, with 13 bases between the two germline ends. The CDR3 here is CASSLTGGSSYNEQFF. CDR3 coding DNA: TGTGCCAGCAGCCTCACCGGTGGGAGCTCCTACAATGAGCAGTTCTTC.

The CDR3 DNA follows: TGTGCCAGCAGTCCAGACAGGGCGCGGGAGACCCAGTACTTC. Translation gives CASSPDRARETQYF. The genes are TRBV2 and TRBJ2-5; 7 bases are a match to TRBD1. Germline-derived CDR1 and CDR2 are SNHLY and FYNNEI. The CDR3 spans 14 residues. V shed 5 bases and J 5 bases; nucleotides not matched to a gene: 8.

The J gene is TRBJ2-3, the V gene TRBV10-3, with TRBD2 identical over 10 bases. Per germline, CDR1 ENHRY and CDR2 SYGVKD. The CDR3 consists of 15 residues. V shed 4 bases, J shed 5 bases, and the junction held 6 bases outside the gene matches. CDR3 nucleotides: TGTGCCATCAGTGTTGCTAGCGGGGGTTTAGATACGCAGTATTTT. It translates to CAISVASGGLDTQYF.

Only one count was recorded for this clone. The CDR3 bases are TGTGCCACCAGTGATTATTCCGGGGCTGAAGCTTTCTTT. It specifies CATSDYSGAEAFF. The rearrangement uses TRBV24-1 and TRBJ1-1; D gene ambiguous. This CDR3 is built from 13 residues. CDR1 and CDR2 from the germline V gene are KGHDR and SFDVKD. V lost 2 bases and J lost 6, with 9 bases in between.

The genes are TRBV10-3 and TRBJ1-1; TRBD1 matches at 9 bases. CDR3 size: 15 residues. V lost 6 bases to trimming and J lost 3 bases; unmatched junction nucleotides: 8. The germline V gene has CDR1 ENHRY and CDR2 SYGVKD. The CDR3 loop is CAIRDDRGKDTEAFF. Here the CDR3 DNA reads TGTGCCATCAGGGACGACAGGGGGAAAGACACTGAAGCTTTCTTT.

The chain carries TRBV5-5 and TRBJ1-6; D uncertain. The V gene lost 6 bases and the J gene lost 9 bases, with 19 bases spanning the gap. The CDR3 has 15 amino acids. Germline CDR1 and CDR2: SGHKS and YYEKEE (reference sequence). The DNA for the CDR3 is TGTGCCAGCACCATCCGAGGAGGGCTAGGTTCACCCCTCCACTTT. Encoded protein: CASTIRGGLGSPLHF.

The CDR3 region is CASSPSWQAGTANTGELFF. The CDR3 bases are TGTGCCAGCAGCCCTTCCTGGCAGGCAGGCACGGCGAACACCGGGGAGCTGTTTTTT. The chain recombines TRBV3-1 (or the pseudogene TRBV3-2) with TRBJ2-2; D uncertain. Trimming removed 4 bases from V and 0 bases from J, with 21 bases in between. Germline lookup yields CDR1 LGHDT and CDR2 YNNKEL (reference sequence). This CDR3 spans 19 amino acids.

The V gene is TRBV7-2, the J gene TRBJ2-5, with a possible D match to TRBD2 (5 bases). CDR1 and CDR2 (germline): SGHTA, FQGNSA. This CDR3 comprises 16 residues. V was pared by 6 bases and J by 2 bases, with 19 bases between. The DNA of the CDR3 is TGTGCCAGCAGGAGGCGAGGGAACGTCGGACAAGAGACCCAGTACTTC. This encodes CASRRRGNVGQETQYF.

This rearrangement joins TRBV15 to TRBJ2-3, with 10 bases matching TRBD2. This CDR3 has 15 residues. The V segment lost 4 bases and the J segment 6 bases; nucleotides outside the gene matches: 7. Looked up from germline, CDR1 is LNHNV and CDR2 is YYDKDF (reference sequence). CDR3 sequence: CATSMPGTSVDTQYF. The DNA of the CDR3 is TGTGCCACCAGCATGCCGGGGACTAGCGTGGATACGCAGTATTTT.

This clone was counted many times. V gene TRBV7-9 combines with J gene TRBJ2-3; 11 bases fit TRBD2. The CDR3 runs to 16 residues. CDR1 is SEHNR and CDR2 is FQNEAQ in the germline V gene (reference sequence). V was clipped by 4 bases and J by 7 bases; unmatched bases: 10. The CDR3 loop reads CASSSTSGAGWNTQYF. The CDR3, as DNA: TGTGCCAGCAGCTCGACTAGCGGGGCTGGTTGGAATACGCAGTATTTT.

This clone was found once. The rearrangement uses TRBV7-2 and TRBJ1-4; maybe TRBD1 (6 bases). This CDR3 spans 16 amino acids. CDR1 and CDR2 (germline): SGHTA, FQGNSA. V lost 5 bases, J lost 8 bases, and 21 bases lay in between. The CDR3 sequence is CASSPQGRALGEKLFF. The CDR3 coding sequence is TGTGCCAGCAGCCCCCAGGGGCGGGCCCTCGGGGAAAAACTGTTTTTT.

The V and J genes are TRBV25-1 and TRBJ2-5, with 7 bases lining up with TRBD2. This CDR3 region has 14 residues. The V gene's germline CDR1 is MGHDK and CDR2 SYGVNS. V lost 4 bases and J lost 7; bases outside the gene matches: 9. This CDR3 reads CASSASGLGGTQYF. The CDR3 DNA follows: TGTGCCAGCAGTGCTTCTGGACTAGGTGGGACCCAGTACTTC.

This clone was observed many times. The CDR3 loop reads CSGGDRVNTEAFF. The DNA of the CDR3 is TGCAGCGGGGGGGACAGGGTGAACACTGAAGCTTTCTTT. V gene TRBV29-1 combines with J gene TRBJ1-1; TRBD1 agrees at 9 bases. Germline V gene data show CDR1 as SQVTM and CDR2 as ANQGSEA. J gave up 0 bases and V 7 bases, and 3 bases lay outside the gene matches. The CDR3 runs to 13 residues.

DNA for the CDR3: TGTGCCAGCAGCTTCTTACTCCTACAGGGGGTTAGCACAGATACGCAGTATTTT. Translation gives CASSFLLLQGVSTDTQYF. The chain joins TRBV7-9 to TRBJ2-3; TRBD1 aligns across 8 bases. CDR1 is SEHNR and CDR2 is FQNEAQ in the germline V gene (reference sequence). This CDR3 is built from 18 residues. With V trimmed by 3 bases and J by 0 bases, 11 bases remained unmatched.

V is TRBV5-4 and J is TRBJ2-1, with TRBD2 identical over 13 bases. The trim removed 3 bases at V and 6 bases at J, leaving 6 bases unmatched. This CDR3 region has 16 residues. The germline V gene encodes CDR1 SGHNT and CDR2 YYREEE (reference sequence). CDR3 in DNA: TGTGCCAGCAGCTCTGGGACTAGCGGGAAAATCAATGAGCAGTTCTTC. Its protein product is CASSSGTSGKINEQFF.

The genes are TRBV9 and TRBJ2-3; TRBD1 matches 7 bases. After removal of 0 bases from V and 1 base from J, the junction contained 5 bases not matched to a gene. The CDR3 has 16 residues. Germline assignment: CDR1 SGDLS and CDR2 YYNGEE. CDR3 amino acids: CASSVAGGRGTDTQYF. The CDR3 nucleotides are TGTGCCAGCAGCGTAGCAGGGGGTAGAGGCACAGATACGCAGTATTTT.

V and J are TRBV28 and TRBJ2-3; D is uncertain. V lost 4 bases, J lost 2 bases, and 16 bases lay in between. CDR1 is MDHEN and CDR2 is SYDVKM in the germline V gene. The CDR3 totals 16 residues. The CDR3 DNA sequence: TGTGCCAGCAGTTCCGTCAGCCTAGGCCACACAGATACGCAGTATTTT. This codes for CASSSVSLGHTDTQYF.

The CDR3 nucleotides read TGTGCCAGCAGTTCATTCGGTCAGCCCCAGCATTTT. It is translated as CASSSFGQPQHF. The rearrangement uses TRBV28 and TRBJ1-5; D is uncertain. The germline V and J ends were trimmed by 4 bases and 6 bases, with 7 bases remaining between them. The CDR3 extends over 12 amino acids. Germline CDR1 is MDHEN and CDR2 is SYDVKM.

The chain joins TRBV6-6 to TRBJ1-3, with D uncertain. The germline V and J ends were trimmed by 2 bases and 10 bases, with 15 bases remaining between them. The V gene's germline CDR1 is MNHNY and CDR2 SVGAGI (reference sequence). This CDR3 region has 14 residues. In DNA, the CDR3 is TGTGCCAGCAGTTACAGCGGCGGCGGGGAGACCATATATTTT. Protein product: CASSYSGGGETIYF.